Each of the 20 T cell receptor beta chains below was sequenced from the same sample in a study of Graves' ophthalmopathy and Graves' hyperthyroidism. Transcripts of RNA were the source for amplifying TCR beta CDR3 regions. An initial RT-PCR round employing HTBI primers preceded a second-round multiplex PCR. One entry per CDR3 protein, called by TCRdb with MiXCR from the multiplex PCR reads. The sample has 500,000 to 800,000 distinct CDR3 sequences, about two fifths seen once; the top ten hold over 2.5%. Sequenced material: peripheral blood. These receptors were taken from an adult man with Graves' ophthalmopathy.

Here the CDR3 reads CASSIVDRLGTEAFF. The DNA for the CDR3 is TGTGCCAGTAGTATAGTCGACAGACTGGGAACTGAAGCTTTCTTT. J is TRBJ1-1 and V is TRBV19; possibly TRBD1 for D (5 bases). Looked up from germline, CDR1 is LNHDA and CDR2 is SQIVND (reference sequence). Deletions cut 1 base from V and 5 bases from J, with 14 bases between. The CDR3 is 15 residues long.

Notes on this clonotype: A read error may be the cause here, since a much bigger clone is one base away. The chain has TRBV25-1 and TRBJ2-6; D may be TRBD1 or TRBD2 (5 bases each). In germline, CDR1 is MGHDK, CDR2 SYGVNS. The CDR3 loop spans 17 amino acids. The CDR3 sequence is CASSYSMWEPGANVPTF. CDR3 nucleotides: TGTGCCAGCAGTTACTCGATGTGGGAGCCTGGGGCCAACGTCCCGACTTTC.

This chain uses TRBV29-1 with TRBJ2-7; 14 positions agree with TRBD2. The CDR3 has 15 amino acids. CDR1 is SQVTM, CDR2 ANQGSEA, per germline. V shed 4 bases and J 5 bases; nucleotides not matched to a gene: 7. In nucleotides, the CDR3 is TGCAGCGTTGGACTAGCGGGAGGGCCGGGCAACGAGCAGTACTTC. It is translated as CSVGLAGGPGNEQYF.

This clonotype was recorded at least ten times. The rearrangement uses TRBV7-6 and TRBJ1-3; D call uncertain. Germline V CDR1 and CDR2: SGHVS, FNYEAQ. The V end lost 1 base, the J end lost 4 bases, and 11 bases lay between the germline ends. This CDR3 has 15 amino acids. CDR3 DNA sequence: TGTGCCAGCAGCTTAGTAGGTGGAACAGGAAACACCATATATTTT. Translated: CASSLVGGTGNTIYF. Using reference TRBV7-6 and TRBJ1-3 for the parts outside the CDR3, the full variable domain is GAGVSQSPRYKVTKRGQDVALRCDPISGHVSLYWYRQALGQGPEFLTYFNYEAQQDKSGLPNDRFSAERPEGSISTLTIQRTEQRDSAMYRCASSLVGGTGNTIYFGEGSWLTVV.

Details on this clonotype: A clone one base away is much larger, so this may be a read error. The rearrangement joins TRBV5-4 to TRBJ1-1; D remains unclear. This CDR3 region has 15 residues. Germline V CDR1 and CDR2: SGHNT, YYREEE (reference sequence). V shed 2 bases and J shed 1 base, with 12 bases lying between them. In nucleotides, the CDR3 is TGTGCCAGCAGCTTCGCCTTGGGAGGGAACACTGAAGCTTTCTTT. It is translated as CASSFALGGNTEAFF.

As for this clonotype: The junction departs from the called germline gene at one end, perhaps through a read error. The CDR3 is CASSYTGTQPQHF. In DNA, the CDR3 is TGTGCCAGCAGTTATACAGGGACTCAGCCCCAGCATTTT. The chain recombines TRBV10-3 with TRBJ1-5; D might be TRBD1 (6 bases). Germline-derived CDR1 and CDR2 are ENHRY and SYGVKD. This CDR3 is 13 amino acids long.

This clonotype showed up many times. V is TRBV6-6 and J is TRBJ1-5, with D uncertain. V was shortened by 5 bases and J by 3 bases, with 11 bases between the two germline ends. The length of the CDR3 is 14 residues. Per germline, CDR1 MNHNY and CDR2 SVGAGI (reference sequence). The CDR3, as DNA: TGTGCCAGCAGTGTTACAGAGCTCAATCAGCCCCAGCATTTT. Amino acids: CASSVTELNQPQHF.

On this clonotype: The conserved phenylalanine or tryptophan normally closing the CDR3 is absent here, so this likely arose from a read error. The rearrangement joins TRBV4-1 to TRBJ1-1, with a possible D match to TRBD1 (5 bases). This CDR3 spans 13 amino acids. Germline values: CDR1 MGHRA, CDR2 YSYEKL. The CDR3 DNA sequence: TGCGCCAGCAGCCCTCCAGGGAACCCTGAAGCTTTCCTT. The encoded protein is CASSPPGNPEAFL.

The J gene is TRBJ1-1, the V gene TRBV5-6; D is ambiguous. From germline, CDR1 is SGHDT and CDR2 YYEEEE. V lost 3 bases and J 6 bases, leaving 21 bases between the germline ends. The CDR3 extends over 16 amino acids. The CDR3 region is CASSSIPRGSGAEAFF. The DNA for the CDR3 is TGTGCCAGCAGCTCGATACCCCGCGGGTCCGGCGCTGAAGCTTTCTTT.

The gene calls are TRBV7-2 and TRBJ1-2; possible D gene TRBD1, 5 bases. V dropped 5 bases and J dropped 3 bases, with 13 bases sitting between them. The CDR3 is 14 residues long. From germline, CDR1 is SGHTA and CDR2 FQGNSA. As DNA, the CDR3 is TGTGCCAGCAGCCAAGTGGGGGAAGACTATGGCTACACCTTC. It is translated as CASSQVGEDYGYTF.

This chain connects TRBV29-1 to TRBJ2-5, with a possible D match to TRBD1 (5 bases). The germline CDR1 and CDR2 sequences are SQVTM and ANQGSEA. The CDR3 runs 12 residues. Trimming pared 8 bases from V and 0 bases from J, leaving 10 bases between. CDR3 bases: TGCAGCCCTGGACAAGACCAAGAGACCCAGTACTTC. It yields the protein CSPGQDQETQYF.

This clonotype was counted ten times or more. The chain couples TRBV29-1 to TRBJ2-2, with 9 bases matching TRBD1. This CDR3 is 16 amino acids long. The junction had 9 bases not matched to a gene; V was cut back by 1 base and J by 6 bases. CDR1 and CDR2 from the germline V gene are SQVTM and ANQGSEA. CDR3 bases: TGCAGCGTTGAAGGTGGGAGGACAGGGGCGGCCGGGGAGCTGTTTTTT. Amino acid sequence: CSVEGGRTGAAGELFF.

The sample holds a few counts of this clonotype. The genes are TRBV10-3 and TRBJ2-7, with 10 bases matching TRBD1. Trimming took 5 bases from V and 3 from J; bases not matched to a gene: 4. Germline V gene data show CDR1 as ENHRY and CDR2 as SYGVKD. CDR3 length equals 14 residues. This CDR3 is CAISLGQGRYEQYF. Written as DNA, the CDR3 is TGTGCCATCAGTTTGGGACAGGGGCGCTACGAGCAGTACTTC.

The chain uses TRBV29-1 and TRBJ1-1; D uncertain. The ends were cut back, 5 bases at V and 3 bases at J, with 16 bases in the middle. The germline V gene encodes CDR1 SQVTM and CDR2 ANQGSEA. The length of the CDR3 is 14 residues. In nucleotides, the CDR3 is TGCAGCGTTCTATCTGGGCAGGTCGACACTGAAGCTTTCTTT. Amino acids: CSVLSGQVDTEAFF.

The chain links TRBV20-1 to TRBJ2-7; 7 bases are a match to TRBD2. Near its end, the DNA agrees better with TRBJ2-1, so the J call may be wrong. The CDR3 consists of 14 residues. Germline values: CDR1 DFQATT, CDR2 SNEGSKA (reference sequence). The CDR3 region is CSAISVAGYNEQFF. For the CDR3, the DNA is TGCAGTGCTATTTCCGTAGCGGGCTACAATGAGCAGTTCTTC.

The chain recombines TRBV7-2 with TRBJ2-2, with 9 bases matching TRBD1. V trimming: 5 bases; J trimming: 5 bases; junction bases outside the gene matches: 9. Germline V gene lookup returns CDR1 SGHTA and CDR2 FQGNSA. The CDR3 is 16 amino acids. The CDR3 here is CASSRPGQGETGELFF. CDR3 nucleotides: TGTGCCAGCAGCCGTCCGGGACAGGGAGAAACCGGGGAGCTGTTTTTT.

This clonotype was counted many times. The chain employs TRBV7-9 and TRBJ1-2; D unclear. Germline V lookup: CDR1 SEHNR, CDR2 FQNEAQ (reference sequence). V lost 5 bases and J lost 8, with 9 bases in between. This CDR3 is 11 amino acids long. CDR3 protein: CASSPPGGYTF. The CDR3 region has the DNA TGTGCCAGCAGCCCACCTGGGGGCTACACCTTC.

This chain uses TRBV7-8 with TRBJ1-2, with TRBD1 identical over 8 bases. The CDR3 covers 14 residues. The germline gives CDR1 SGHVS, CDR2 FQNEAQ. V was pared by 7 bases and J by 3 bases, with 7 bases of the junction left unmatched. The DNA for the CDR3 is TGTGCCAGCACTCGTCAGGGGGCCCACTATGGCTACACCTTC. It is translated as CASTRQGAHYGYTF.

This clonotype turned up a few times. The conserved phenylalanine or tryptophan normally closing the CDR3 is absent here, so this likely arose from a read error. No DNA is shown, since the ends of the CDR3 on it are uncertain; the CDR3 is the one TCRdb lists. The chain couples TRBV29-1 to TRBJ1-1; the listed D gene, TRBD1, was not tested against the DNA. From germline, CDR1 is SQVTM and CDR2 ANQGSEA. A total of 10 residues make up the CDR3, ends included. The chain's CDR3 is CSVGGLGLSY.

This clonotype was observed at least ten times. The genes are TRBV29-1 and TRBJ1-1; D might be TRBD1 (6 bases). This CDR3 region has 12 residues. Germline V gene sequence: CDR1 SQVTM, CDR2 ANQGSEA. V gave up 6 bases and J gave up 4 bases, with 12 bases separating them. The CDR3 region has the DNA TGCAGCGTAACAGGGAGTAGCACTGAAGCTTTCTTT. This gives the protein CSVTGSSTEAFF. The full variable domain, rest sourced from reference TRBV29-1 and TRBJ1-1, is SAVISQKPSRDICQRGTSLTIQCQVDSQVTMMFWYRQQPGQSLTLIATANQGSEATYESGFVIDKFPISRPNLTFSTLTVSNMSPEDSSIYLCSVTGSSTEAFFGQGTRLTVV.